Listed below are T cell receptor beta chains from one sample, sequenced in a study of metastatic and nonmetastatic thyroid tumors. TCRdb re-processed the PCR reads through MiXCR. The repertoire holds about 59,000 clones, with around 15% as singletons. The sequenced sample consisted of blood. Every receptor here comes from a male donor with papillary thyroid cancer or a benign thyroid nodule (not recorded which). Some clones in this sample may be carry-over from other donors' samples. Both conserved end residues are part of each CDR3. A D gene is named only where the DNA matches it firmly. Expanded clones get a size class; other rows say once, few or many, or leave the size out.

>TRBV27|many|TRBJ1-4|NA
TGTGCCAGCAGTATCCGCCGCGACGAAAAACTGTTTTTT
CASSIRRDEKLFF
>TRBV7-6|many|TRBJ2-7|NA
TGTGCCAGCAGCTTAAACGGAGCACCGCAATACGAGCAGTACTTC
CASSLNGAPQYEQYF
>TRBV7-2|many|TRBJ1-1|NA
TGTGCCAGCAGTTTACTCGGGGGGAGCACTGAAGCTTTCTTT
CASSLLGGSTEAFF
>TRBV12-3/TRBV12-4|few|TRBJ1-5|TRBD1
TGTGCCATCAAGGTCCAGGGGGTCGGTCAGCCCCAGCATTTT
CAIKVQGVGQPQHF
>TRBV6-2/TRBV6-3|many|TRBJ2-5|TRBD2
TGTGCCAGCAGACTAGCGGGAGATATAGAGACCCAGTACTTC
CASRLAGDIETQYF
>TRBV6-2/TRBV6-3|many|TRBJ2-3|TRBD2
TGTGCCAGCAGTTACACTAGCGGGAGGGGCACAGATACGCAGTATTTT
CASSYTSGRGTDTQYF
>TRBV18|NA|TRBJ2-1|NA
TGTGCCAGCTCACCACTCCAGTACGTGTCAGGACTTTACAATGAGCAGTTCTTC
CASSPLQYVSGLYNEQFF
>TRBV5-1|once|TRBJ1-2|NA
TGCGCCAGCAGCTTTACATCAACTAAGGACTATGGCTACACCTTC
CASSFTSTKDYGYTF
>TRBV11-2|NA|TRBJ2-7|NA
TGTGCCAGCAGCTTAAACGTGGACAGCCCCTACGAGCAGTACTTC
CASSLNVDSPYEQYF
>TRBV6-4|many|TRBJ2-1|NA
TGTGCCAGCAGTGACTCGTCAAGGGGCAATGAGCAGTTCTTC
CASSDSSRGNEQFF
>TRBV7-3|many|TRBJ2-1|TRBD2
TGTGCCAGCAGCCCCCTTCTTGGGACTAGTTTTAATGAGCAGTTCTTC
CASSPLLGTSFNEQFF
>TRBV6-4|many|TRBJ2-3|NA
TGTGCCAGCAGTGACTCGAGTGGGGGAGGCACAGATACGCAGTATTTT
CASSDSSGGGTDTQYF
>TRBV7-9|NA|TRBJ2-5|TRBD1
TGTGCCAGCAGCTCCCAGGACAGGGTAGAGACCCAGTACTTC
CASSSQDRVETQYF
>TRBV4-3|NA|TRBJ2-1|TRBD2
TGCGCCAGCAGCTACGACGTCCGGGGGGGCAGCTCCTACAATGAGCAGTTCTTC
CASSYDVRGGSSYNEQFF
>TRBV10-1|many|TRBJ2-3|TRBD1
TGCGCCAGCAGTGAGGACAGGGCGAGCACAGATACGCAGTATTTT
CASSEDRASTDTQYF
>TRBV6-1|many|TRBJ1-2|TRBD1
TGTGCCAGCAGTAAAACCAGCCGGGACAGAAGTAACTATGGCTACACCTTC
CASSKTSRDRSNYGYTF
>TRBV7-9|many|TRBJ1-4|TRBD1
TGTGCCAGCAGCTCGGGGACAGGCCCGCTGTTTTTT
CASSSGTGPLFF
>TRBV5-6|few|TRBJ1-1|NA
TGTGCCTCCGGAGGTTTGAATACTGAAGCTTTCTTT
CASGGLNTEAFF
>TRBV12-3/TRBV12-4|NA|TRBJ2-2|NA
TGTGCCAGCAGCCCCGGACCGTTCCTACATGCGAACACCGGGGAGCTGTTTTTT
CASSPGPFLHANTGELFF
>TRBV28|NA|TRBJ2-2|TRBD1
TGTGCCTCAACAGGGGGCGTACCCGTGGAGCTGTTTTTT
CASTGGVPVELFF
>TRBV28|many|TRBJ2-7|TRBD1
TGTGCCAGCAGTCCCCACTCGACAGGGCAGTACGAGCAGTACTTC
CASSPHSTGQYEQYF
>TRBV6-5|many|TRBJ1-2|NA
TGTGCCAGCAGTTACTTGACTAGCTATGGCTACACCTTC
CASSYLTSYGYTF
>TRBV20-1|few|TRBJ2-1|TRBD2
TGCAGTCTCGAGGGGTCTAGCGGGGATCGCCGAAATGAGCAGTTCTTC
CSLEGSSGDRRNEQFF
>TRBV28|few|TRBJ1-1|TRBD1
TGTGCCAGCAGTTCCCCCTTAGGGACAGGGGGAGGAAGGAACACTGAAGCTTTCTTT
CASSSPLGTGGGRNTEAFF
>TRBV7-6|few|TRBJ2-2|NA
TGTGCCAGCCCCAGTCCTGCCGGGCAGCTGTTTTTT
CASPSPAGQLFF
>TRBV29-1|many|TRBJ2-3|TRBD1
TGCAGCGTTGAAGGTGCGGGACAGGGCCCCGATACGCAGTATTTT
CSVEGAGQGPDTQYF
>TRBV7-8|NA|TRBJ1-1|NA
TGTGCCAGCAGTGTCGTAGCCAACACTGAAGCTTTCTTT
CASSVVANTEAFF
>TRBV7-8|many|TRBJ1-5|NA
TGTGCCAGCAGCTTGCCGAATCAGCCCCAGCATTTT
CASSLPNQPQHF
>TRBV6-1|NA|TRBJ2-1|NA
TGTGCCAGCAGTACAGGGTGCTCCTACAATGAGCAGTTCTTT
CASSTGCSYNEQFF
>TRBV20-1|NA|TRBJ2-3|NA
TGCAGTGATAGGGTGGGTTTTGGAGGGGATAGCACAGATACGCAGTATTTT
CSDRVGFGGDSTDTQYF
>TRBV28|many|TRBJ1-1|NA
TGTGCCAGCAGTTTGAGAAGGGAGGCTTTCTTT
CASSLRREAFF
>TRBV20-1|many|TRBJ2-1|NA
TGCAGTGCGAGGGACCCGGGACTGCAATACAATGAGCAGTTCTTC
CSARDPGLQYNEQFF
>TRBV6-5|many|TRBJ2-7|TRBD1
TGTGCCAGCAGTTACTCGACCCCGGGACAGGGCTACGAGCAGTACTTC
CASSYSTPGQGYEQYF
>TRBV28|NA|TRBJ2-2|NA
TGTGCAAGCAACAGAGGAAACGCGAACACCGGGGAGCTGTTTTTT
CASNRGNANTGELFF
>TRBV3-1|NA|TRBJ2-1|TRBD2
TGTGCCAGCAGCCAGGCCAGACTAGCGGGAGGGGCAGGTGAGCAGTTCTTC
CASSQARLAGGAGEQFF